This is a list of T cell receptor beta chains from one sample in a study of cytomegalovirus exposure and HLA in healthy donors. Generated by immunoSEQ multiplex PCR, the TCRdb table keeps only in-frame clones and is missing some. This table has approximately 190,000 clones, around 81% appearing once. Sequenced input: PBMCs. Receptor source: a woman between 18 and 29 years old in good health and CMV-seropositive. CDR3s include the opening cysteine and the closing phenylalanine or tryptophan. The D gene is left open where the match is weak. Clone size, where shown, is once, few, many, or a class for clones that have expanded.

>TRBV19|TRBJ1-5|once|-
TGTGCCAGTAGTATAGATTTGGGGCTCCAGCCCCAGCATTTT
CASSIDLGLQPQHF
>TRBV7-9|TRBJ1-2|-|-
TGTGCCAGCAGCTTATGGGGGGAGGGGGTTCGATCCTATGGCTACACCTTC
CASSLWGEGVRSYGYTF
>TRBV5-1|TRBJ1-2|-|-
TGCGCCAGCAGCTCCTTCCCGGACAGCAGAAACTATGGCTACACCTTC
CASSSFPDSRNYGYTF
>TRBV6-4|TRBJ2-3|-|TRBD2
TGTGCCAGCAGTGCGACTAGCGGGGGCCCAGATACGCAGTATTTT
CASSATSGGPDTQYF
>TRBV4-3|TRBJ2-6|few|TRBD2
TGCGCCAGCAGCCAAGATGGGGAGGGCTCTGGGGCCAACGTCCTGACTTTC
CASSQDGEGSGANVLTF
>TRBV19|TRBJ1-2|-|-
TGTGCCAGTACCCCAATAAGAGGGAGGGGTTTGGGGGGCTACACCTTC
CASTPIRGRGLGGYTF
>TRBV6-6|TRBJ1-2|-|-
TGTGCCAGCAGCACGATCCAGGGGTGGTATGGCTACACCTTC
CASSTIQGWYGYTF
>TRBV9|TRBJ2-2|-|-
TGTGCCAGCAGCGCTCTTACAGGCTTGAACACCGGGGAGCTGTTTTTT
CASSALTGLNTGELFF
>TRBV30|TRBJ2-1|-|-
TGTGCCTGGACACCAGGGATCTCCTACAATGAGCAGTTCTTC
CAWTPGISYNEQFF
>TRBV29-1|TRBJ1-1|-|-
TGCAGCGTTACGGGGGTCGGAGGGTCTTGGACTGAAGCTTTCTTT
CSVTGVGGSWTEAFF
>TRBV6-6|TRBJ1-1|-|-
TGTGCCAGCAGTACGAGGGGGGGGAACACTGAAGCTTTCTTT
CASSTRGGNTEAFF
>TRBV10-1|TRBJ2-2|few|TRBD1
TGCGCCAGCAGAGAGGACAGGGAAGTCGGGGAGCTGTTTTTT
CASREDREVGELFF
>TRBV19|TRBJ1-5|once|-
TGTGCCAGTAGTATCTCAGGGGGCAATCAGCCCCAGCATTTT
CASSISGGNQPQHF
>TRBV2|TRBJ2-1|-|TRBD2
TGTGCCAGGCCGGGACTAGACGTCAATGAGCAGTTCTTC
CARPGLDVNEQFF
>TRBV7-2|TRBJ2-5|-|TRBD2
TGTGCCAGCAGTTGGGGGCGGGGGGGAGAGACCCAGTACTTC
CASSWGRGGETQYF
>TRBV5-6|TRBJ1-6|-|TRBD1
TGTGCCAGCAGCTGGAGGACAGGGGGCGCGGGGTCACCCCTCCACTTT
CASSWRTGGAGSPLHF
>TRBV9|TRBJ2-3|-|TRBD2
TGTGCCAGCAGCGTAGCGACTAGCGGGGGCCCCTTCACAGATACGCAGTATTTT
CASSVATSGGPFTDTQYF
>TRBV27|TRBJ2-7|-|-
TGTGCCAGCAGTCGGGTCTACGAGCAGTACTTC
CASSRVYEQYF
>TRBV5-1|TRBJ2-5|-|-
TGCGCCAGCAGACAGACCCATGAAGAGACCCAGTACTTC
CASRQTHEETQYF
>TRBV7-6|TRBJ2-5|once|-
TGTGCCAGCAGCCTCGGACAGATCCAAGAGACCCAGTACTTC
CASSLGQIQETQYF
>TRBV6-4|TRBJ2-3|-|TRBD2
TGTGCCAGCGGACCCGGGACTAGCGGGGCAGATACGCAGTATTTT
CASGPGTSGADTQYF
>TRBV30|TRBJ2-7|-|-
TGTGCCTGGAGTACTGCCTACGAGCAGTACTTC
CAWSTAYEQYF
>TRBV2|TRBJ2-2|-|-
TGTGCCAGCAGAACTACAGGGTTTAACGGGGAGCTGTTTTTT
CASRTTGFNGELFF
>TRBV5-1|TRBJ1-1|-|-
TGCGCCAGCAGCCCCTTCTGGGGGGGTTCGGATGGGATGAACACTGAAGCTTTCTTT
CASSPFWGGSDGMNTEAFF
>TRBV11-2|TRBJ2-2|-|TRBD2
TGTGCCAGCAGCTTGGGGACTAGCGGGGCCGGGGAGCTGTTTTTT
CASSLGTSGAGELFF
>TRBV27|TRBJ2-2|-|TRBD2
TGTGCCAGTAGAGGAGCTAGCGGGGGGCCCGGGGAGCTGTTTTTT
CASRGASGGPGELFF
>TRBV7-3|TRBJ2-3|-|TRBD1
TGTGCCAGCAGCCAGGGGGCACGCACAGATACGCAGTATTTT
CASSQGARTDTQYF
>TRBV19|TRBJ1-6|-|-
TGTGCCAGTACCACAGGGTTAGCACCCCTCCACTTT
CASTTGLAPLHF
>TRBV7-3|TRBJ2-7|-|TRBD2
TGTGCCAGCAGCTCGACTAGCGGGGGACTGGACGAGCAGTACTTC
CASSSTSGGLDEQYF
>TRBV7-9|TRBJ1-5|few|TRBD1
TGTGCCAGCAGCCGACAGGGAAGCAATCAGCCCCAGCATTTT
CASSRQGSNQPQHF
>TRBV6-5|TRBJ2-3|-|-
TGTGCCAGCAGAACAGGGATAGGCACAGATACGCAGTATTTT
CASRTGIGTDTQYF
>TRBV6-4|TRBJ2-3|few|TRBD2
TGTGCCAGCTCGACTAGCGGGGGCACAGATACGCAGTATTTT
CASSTSGGTDTQYF
>TRBV10-3|TRBJ2-3|-|-
TGTGCCATCAGTGAGTCGGTAACAGCCGGAGATACGCAGTATTTT
CAISESVTAGDTQYF
>TRBV27|TRBJ2-1|-|-
TGTGCCAGCAGGACAGGCTGGGCTGAGCAGTTCTTC
CASRTGWAEQFF
>TRBV5-5|TRBJ2-5|-|TRBD1
TGTGCCAGCACCAAATGGACAGGGGGCCGGAAGGGTGGCGAGACCCAGTACTTC
CASTKWTGGRKGGETQYF
>TRBV19|TRBJ2-3|-|TRBD2
TGTGCCAGCGCCTGGGGGGGGAGCACAGATACGCAGTATTTT
CASAWGGSTDTQYF
>TRBV5-1|TRBJ1-1|-|-
TGCGCCAGCACCCAGGATGGGGGGATGAACACTGAAGCTTTCTTT
CASTQDGGMNTEAFF
>TRBV11-3|TRBJ2-2|-|-
TGTGCCATCAAACTACAGGCCGGGGAGCTGTTTTTT
CAIKLQAGELFF
>TRBV2|TRBJ2-5|few|-
TGTGCCAGCAGTGAACTAGTCTCGGGAGAGACCCAGTACTTC
CASSELVSGETQYF
>TRBV30|TRBJ2-5|-|-
TGTGCCTGGGACGAGGGGGGGGGTCCCGGGACCCAGTACTTC
CAWDEGGGPGTQYF
>TRBV2|TRBJ2-2|-|TRBD2
TGTGCCAGCAAACGATCTAGCGGGGGGGACACCGGGGAGCTGTTTTTT
CASKRSSGGDTGELFF
>TRBV27|TRBJ1-5|once|TRBD1
TGTGCCAGCAGTTTGGACAGGGATCAGCCCCAGCATTTT
CASSLDRDQPQHF
>TRBV6-5|TRBJ2-5|-|-
TGTGCCAGCAGTGGGACACCACAAGAGACCCAGTACTTC
CASSGTPQETQYF
>TRBV5-1|TRBJ2-5|-|-
TGCGCCAGCAGCATAACAGGTGGCGGATCACAAGAGACCCAGTACTTC
CASSITGGGSQETQYF
>TRBV9|TRBJ2-5|few|TRBD2
TGTGCCAGCAGCGTTCCTAGCGGTGGAGAGACCCAGTACTTC
CASSVPSGGETQYF
>TRBV6-1|TRBJ2-5|-|-
TGTGCCGGCCGTGAGGGACAACAACTAGTAGGGGAGACCCAGTACTTC
CAGREGQQLVGETQYF
>TRBV7-6|TRBJ2-7|-|TRBD2
TGTGCCAGCAGCTTGGTCCTAGCGGGGACTACGAGCTCCTACGAGCAGTACTTC
CASSLVLAGTTSSYEQYF
>TRBV9|TRBJ1-1|-|-
TGTGCCAGCAGCGGGGGGGTGAACACTGAAGCTTTCTTT
CASSGGVNTEAFF
>TRBV13|TRBJ2-3|-|TRBD2
TGTGCCAGCAGCGGAGCTAGCGGGGGGGTTGATACGCAGTATTTT
CASSGASGGVDTQYF